This TCR beta chain was retrieved from a study of blood T cell repertoires in COVID-19. Study details: Some COVID-19 samples were acute and others convalescent; all came from the United States, Italy and Spain. PBMCs, B-cell-depleted T cells, or T cells provided the cDNA or gDNA that made up the material.

J was trimmed by 8 bases and V by 10 bases; bases with no gene match: 4. This CDR3 contains 11 residues. In germline, CDR1 is MNHNY, CDR2 SVGAGI (reference sequence). The authors' processing: From reference gene primer amplification, estimates of nucleated cell counts were derived. Here immunoSEQ multiplex PCR was the method, and the copy in TCRdb shows in-frame clones only, minus some. V, J and clone size derive from that table, while D and trimming were established from the DNA sequence. The repertoire holds around 170,000 clones, with just over 85% as singletons. Sequencing input: peripheral blood. The chain carries TRBV6-6 and TRBJ1-1, with 10 bases aligning to TRBD1. This receptor was obtained from a man between 45 and 60 years old with active or convalescent COVID-19. CDR3 nucleotide sequence: TGTGCCACCGGACAGGGGGAAGAAGCTTTCTTT. Its translation: CATGQGEEAFF.